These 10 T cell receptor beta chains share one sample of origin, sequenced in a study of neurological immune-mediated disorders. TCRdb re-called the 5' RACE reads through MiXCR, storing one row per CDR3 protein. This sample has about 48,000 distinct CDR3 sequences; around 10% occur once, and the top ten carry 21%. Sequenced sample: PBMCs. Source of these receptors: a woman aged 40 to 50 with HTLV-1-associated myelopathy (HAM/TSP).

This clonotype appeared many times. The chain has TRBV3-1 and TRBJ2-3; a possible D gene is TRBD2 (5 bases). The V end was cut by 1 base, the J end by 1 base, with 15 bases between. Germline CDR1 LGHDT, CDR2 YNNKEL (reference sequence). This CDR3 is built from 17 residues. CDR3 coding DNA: TGTGCCAGCAGCCAAGTTCTTGGAGGTTCAGGCACAGATACGCAGTATTTT. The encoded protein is CASSQVLGGSGTDTQYF.

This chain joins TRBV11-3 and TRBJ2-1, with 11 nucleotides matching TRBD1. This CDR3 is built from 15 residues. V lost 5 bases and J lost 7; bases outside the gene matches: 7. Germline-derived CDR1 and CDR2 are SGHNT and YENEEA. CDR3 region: CASSNGQGASNEQFF. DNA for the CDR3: TGTGCCAGCAGCAACGGACAGGGGGCTTCAAATGAGCAGTTCTTC.

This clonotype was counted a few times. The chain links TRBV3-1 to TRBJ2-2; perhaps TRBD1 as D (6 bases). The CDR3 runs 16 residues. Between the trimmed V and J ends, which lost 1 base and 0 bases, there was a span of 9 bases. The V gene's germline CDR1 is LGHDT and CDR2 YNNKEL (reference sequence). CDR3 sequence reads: CASSQARTANTGELFF. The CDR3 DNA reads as TGTGCCAGCAGCCAAGCGCGGACAGCGAACACCGGGGAGCTGTTTTTT.

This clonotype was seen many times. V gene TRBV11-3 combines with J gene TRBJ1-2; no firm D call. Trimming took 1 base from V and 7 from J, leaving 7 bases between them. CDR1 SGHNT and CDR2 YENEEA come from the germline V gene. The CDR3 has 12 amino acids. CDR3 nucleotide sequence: TGTGCCAGCAGCTTAGGGCCTGGTGGCTACACCTTC. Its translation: CASSLGPGGYTF.

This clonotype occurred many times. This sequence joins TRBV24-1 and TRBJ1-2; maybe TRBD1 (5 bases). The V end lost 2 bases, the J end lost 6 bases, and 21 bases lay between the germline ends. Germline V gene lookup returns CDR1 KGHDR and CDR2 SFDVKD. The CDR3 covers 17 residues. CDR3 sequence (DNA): TGTGCCACCAGTGATTCGTCGGGACTGCCGCCTATCCATGGCTACACCTTC. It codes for CATSDSSGLPPIHGYTF.

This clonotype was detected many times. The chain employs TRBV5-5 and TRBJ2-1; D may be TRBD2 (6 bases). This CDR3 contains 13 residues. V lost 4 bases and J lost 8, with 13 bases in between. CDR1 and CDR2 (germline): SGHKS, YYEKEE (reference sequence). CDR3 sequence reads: CASSQVTGDEQFF. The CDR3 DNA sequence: TGTGCCAGCAGCCAGGTCACGGGAGATGAGCAGTTCTTC.

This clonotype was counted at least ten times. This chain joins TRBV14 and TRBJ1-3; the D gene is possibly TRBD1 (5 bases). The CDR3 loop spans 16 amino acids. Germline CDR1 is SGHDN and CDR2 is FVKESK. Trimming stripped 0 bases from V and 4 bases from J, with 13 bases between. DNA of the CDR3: TGTGCCAGCAGCCAAGATCTCCCAGGGCTAGGAAACACCATATATTTT. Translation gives CASSQDLPGLGNTIYF.

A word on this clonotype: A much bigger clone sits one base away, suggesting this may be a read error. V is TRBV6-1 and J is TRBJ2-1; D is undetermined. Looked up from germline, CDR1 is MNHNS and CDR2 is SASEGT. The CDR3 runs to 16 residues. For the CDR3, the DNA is TGTGCCAGCAGTGAAAACCCTAGTGTATCGTACAATGAGCAGTTATTC. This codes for CASSENPSVSYNEQLF.

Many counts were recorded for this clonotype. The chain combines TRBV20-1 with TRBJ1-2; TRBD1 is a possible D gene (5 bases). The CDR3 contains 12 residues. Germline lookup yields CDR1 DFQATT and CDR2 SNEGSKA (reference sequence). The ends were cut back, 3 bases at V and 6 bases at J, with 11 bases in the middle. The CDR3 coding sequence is TGCAGTGCTAGGGGACCATGGCATGGCTACACCTTC. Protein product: CSARGPWHGYTF.

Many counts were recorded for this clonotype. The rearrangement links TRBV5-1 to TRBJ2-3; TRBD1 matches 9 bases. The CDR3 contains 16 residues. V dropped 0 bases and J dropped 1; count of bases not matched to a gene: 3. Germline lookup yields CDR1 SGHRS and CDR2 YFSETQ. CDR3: CASSLETGGGTDTQYF. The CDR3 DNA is TGCGCCAGCAGCTTGGAGACAGGGGGAGGCACAGATACGCAGTATTTT.